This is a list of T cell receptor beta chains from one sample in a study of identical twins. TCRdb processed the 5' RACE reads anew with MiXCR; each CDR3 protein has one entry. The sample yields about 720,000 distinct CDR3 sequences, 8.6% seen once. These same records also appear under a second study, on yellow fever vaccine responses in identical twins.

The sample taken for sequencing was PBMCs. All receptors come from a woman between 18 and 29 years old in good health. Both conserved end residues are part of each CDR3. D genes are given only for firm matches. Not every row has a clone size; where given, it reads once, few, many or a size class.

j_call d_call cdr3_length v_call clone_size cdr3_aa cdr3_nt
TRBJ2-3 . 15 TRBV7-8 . CASSLRDLSTDTQYF TGTGCCAGCAGCTTAAGGGATTTGAGCACAGATACGCAGTATTTT
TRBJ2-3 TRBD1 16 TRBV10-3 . CAASTPGQGSPDTQYF TGTGCCGCCTCGACTCCGGGACAGGGATCGCCAGATACGCAGTATTTT
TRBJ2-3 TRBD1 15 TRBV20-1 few CSARPEGQAYYTQYF TGCAGTGCTAGGCCCGAAGGACAGGCCTACTATACGCAGTATTTT
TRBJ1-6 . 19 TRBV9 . CASSGADGRRGRTNSPLHF TGTGCCAGCAGCGGTGCCGACGGACGCAGGGGCCGTACTAATTCACCCCTCCACTTT
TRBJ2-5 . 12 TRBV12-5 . CASGSLRGTQYF TGTGCTAGTGGTTCTCTAAGGGGGACCCAGTACTTC
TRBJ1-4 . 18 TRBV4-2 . CASSQERVRGAANEKLFF TGTGCCAGCAGCCAAGAGCGAGTGAGAGGGGCGGCTAATGAAAAACTGTTTTTT
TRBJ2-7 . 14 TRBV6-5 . CASSYVREPHEQYF TGTGCCAGCAGTTATGTTAGGGAACCGCACGAGCAGTACTTC
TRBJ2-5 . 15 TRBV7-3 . CASSHTTGAGETQYF TGTGCCAGCAGCCATACAACGGGGGCCGGAGAGACCCAGTACTTC
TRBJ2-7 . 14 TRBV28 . CASSFIGRDYEQYF TGTGCCAGCAGTTTCATAGGCCGCGACTACGAGCAGTACTTC
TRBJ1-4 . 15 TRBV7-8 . CASSLARSRNEKLFF TGTGCCAGCAGCTTAGCCAGAAGCCGTAATGAAAAACTGTTTTTT
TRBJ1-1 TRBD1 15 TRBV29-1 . CSAKGQRGSYAEAFF TGCAGCGCTAAGGGACAGCGGGGTAGCTACGCTGAAGCTTTCTTT
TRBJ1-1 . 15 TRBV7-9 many CASSLGGRDLTEAFF TGTGCCAGCAGCTTAGGAGGCAGGGATTTGACTGAAGCTTTCTTT
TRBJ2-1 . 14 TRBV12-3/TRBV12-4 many CASSPKGWHNEQFF TGTGCCAGCAGTCCCAAGGGGTGGCACAATGAGCAGTTCTTC
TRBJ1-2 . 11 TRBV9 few CASAGDPGYTF TGTGCCAGCGCAGGGGACCCTGGCTACACCTTC
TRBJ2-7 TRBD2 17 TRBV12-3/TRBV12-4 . CASRGGGLAGGYYEQYF TGTGCCAGCAGGGGGGGGGGACTAGCGGGAGGGTACTACGAGCAGTACTTC
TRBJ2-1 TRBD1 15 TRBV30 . CAWRGTGLKYNEQFF TGTGCCTGGAGGGGGACAGGGTTGAAGTACAATGAGCAGTTCTTC
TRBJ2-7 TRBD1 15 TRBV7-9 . CASRLTGGPTYEQYF TGTGCCAGCAGGCTTACAGGGGGCCCTACCTACGAGCAGTACTTC